These 12 T cell receptor beta chains share one sample of origin, sequenced in a study of blood T cell repertoires in COVID-19. Sequenced by immunoSEQ multiplex PCR; TCRdb stores in-frame clones only, minus some. Of around 220,000 clones listed, 65% to 85% were seen once; the top ten hold about 4%. Sequencing input: peripheral blood. All receptors derive from a woman aged 40-49 years with active or convalescent COVID-19.

The chain is built from TRBV19 and TRBJ2-2; 10 bases match TRBD2. The junction had 7 bases not matched to a gene; V was cut back by 6 bases and J by 6 bases. Germline V lookup: CDR1 LNHDA, CDR2 SQIVND (reference sequence). The CDR3 sequence is 15 residues long. The CDR3 region is CASSLASGSAGELFF. As DNA, the CDR3 is TGTGCCAGTAGCTTAGCTAGCGGGAGTGCCGGGGAGCTGTTTTTT.

The chain is built from TRBV7-9 and TRBJ2-3; 7 bases fit TRBD1. The length of the CDR3 is 14 residues. Germline values: CDR1 SEHNR, CDR2 FQNEAQ (reference sequence). Trimming at V came to 1 base and at J to 3 bases, leaving 1 base not matched to a gene. CDR3: CASSLVQGTDTQYF. CDR3 sequence (DNA): TGTGCCAGCAGCTTAGTACAGGGGACAGATACGCAGTATTTT.

The chain uses TRBV19 and TRBJ2-7, with D tentatively TRBD2 (6 bases). Germline CDR1 reads LNHDA; CDR2 reads SQIVND (reference sequence). The CDR3 runs 13 residues. The germline V and J ends were trimmed by 6 bases and 0 bases, with 9 bases remaining between them. For the CDR3, the DNA is TGTGCCAGTAGAGCGGGTGCCTCCTACGAGCAGTACTTC. Protein: CASRAGASYEQYF.

V is TRBV19 and J is TRBJ1-2, with D perhaps matching TRBD1 (5 bases). There are 13 residues in the CDR3. Trimming cost V 5 bases and J 4 bases, with 11 bases left between them. Germline values: CDR1 LNHDA, CDR2 SQIVND (reference sequence). The CDR3 DNA sequence: TGTGCCAGTAGTCAGCAGGGAGGCTATGGCTACACCTTC. It specifies CASSQQGGYGYTF.

V and J are TRBV9 and TRBJ2-1, with 9 bases lining up with TRBD2. Trimming cost V 0 bases and J 8 bases; bases outside gene matches: 12. CDR1 is SGDLS and CDR2 is YYNGEE in the germline V gene. The CDR3 loop spans 17 amino acids. CDR3 sequence reads: CASSVEIAGAVGDEQFF. The CDR3 nucleotides read TGTGCCAGCAGCGTAGAGATAGCGGGGGCTGTAGGGGATGAGCAGTTCTTC.

This chain uses TRBV7-2 with TRBJ1-2; D uncertain. Germline CDR1 is SGHTA and CDR2 is FQGNSA. The CDR3 runs 13 residues. V lost 2 bases and J 4 bases, leaving 8 bases between the germline ends. The CDR3 region has the DNA TGTGCCAGCAGCTTAAGAGGGTCCTATGGCTACACCTTC. It is translated as CASSLRGSYGYTF.

The V and J genes are TRBV2 and TRBJ1-6; perhaps TRBD1 as D (6 bases). Germline V lookup: CDR1 SNHLY, CDR2 FYNNEI. The CDR3 is 14 residues long. V was clipped by 4 bases and J by 6 bases, with 10 bases between them. CDR3 DNA sequence: TGTGCCAGCAGTGGGGACACGGGTAATTCACCCCTCCACTTT. Translated, it gives CASSGDTGNSPLHF.

This rearrangement joins TRBV7-3 to TRBJ1-1, with D perhaps matching TRBD1 (5 bases). Germline CDR1 SGHTA, CDR2 FQGTGA. This CDR3 spans 14 amino acids. The V gene lost 7 bases and the J gene lost 1 base, with 13 bases spanning the gap. In nucleotides, the CDR3 is TGTGCCAGCACCGATCCAGGGCCGAACACTGAAGCTTTCTTT. Protein sequence: CASTDPGPNTEAFF.

DNA for the CDR3: TGTGCCAGCAGCCCCTGGATAGGGGTCGGCAATGGCTACACCTTC. It codes for CASSPWIGVGNGYTF. V and J are TRBV2 and TRBJ1-2, with TRBD1 as a possible D gene (5 bases). Germline CDR1 SNHLY, CDR2 FYNNEI. This CDR3 has 15 amino acids. V dropped 6 bases and J dropped 6 bases, with 20 bases sitting between them.

This clone has a single count. This chain connects TRBV15 to TRBJ1-5; weak D call: TRBD1 (5 bases). V lost 0 bases and J lost 5, with 11 bases in between. This CDR3 is built from 15 residues. Per germline, CDR1 LNHNV and CDR2 YYDKDF (reference sequence). The CDR3 coding sequence is TGTGCCACCAGCAGAGATAAGAAGGGGTATCAGCCCCAGCATTTT. It yields the protein CATSRDKKGYQPQHF. Complete variable domain (other parts from reference TRBV15 and TRBJ1-5): DAMVIQNPRYQVTQFGKPVTLSCSQTLNHNVMYWYQQKSSQAPKLLFHYYDKDFNNEADTPDNFQSRRPNTSFCFLDIRSPGLGDTAMYLCATSRDKKGYQPQHFGDGTRLSIL.

The V and J genes are TRBV27 and TRBJ2-3; 7 nucleotides line up with TRBD2. The germline gives CDR1 MNHEY, CDR2 SMNVEV (reference sequence). J lost 8 bases, V lost 1 base, and 12 bases had no gene match. The CDR3 is 16 residues long. As DNA, the CDR3 is TGTGCCAGCAGTTTATTTCTAGTCGGGGGGATAGGTACGCAGTATTTT. As protein: CASSLFLVGGIGTQYF.

The chain links TRBV7-9 to TRBJ1-6; D is unclear. Germline V CDR1 and CDR2: SEHNR, FQNEAQ (reference sequence). This CDR3 spans 15 amino acids. V shed 2 bases and J shed 5 bases, with 10 bases lying between them. This chain's CDR3 is CASSLREPDNSPLHF. The CDR3 DNA reads TGTGCCAGCAGCTTACGGGAACCAGATAATTCACCCCTCCACTTT.